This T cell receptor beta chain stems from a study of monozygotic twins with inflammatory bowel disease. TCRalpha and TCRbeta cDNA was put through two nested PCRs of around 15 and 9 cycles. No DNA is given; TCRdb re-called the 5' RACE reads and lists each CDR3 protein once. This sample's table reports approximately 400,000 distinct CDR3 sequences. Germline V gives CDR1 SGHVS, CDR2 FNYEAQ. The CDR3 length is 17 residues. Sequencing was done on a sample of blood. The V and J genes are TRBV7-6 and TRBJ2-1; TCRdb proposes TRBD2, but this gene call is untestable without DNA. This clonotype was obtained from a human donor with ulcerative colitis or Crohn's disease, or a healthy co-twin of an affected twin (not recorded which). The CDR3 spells CASSVPGGEFRDNEQFF.